Below are 10 T cell receptor beta chains sequenced from a single sample in a study of T-cell reconstitution after alpha-beta-depleted transplantation in children. Unique molecular identifiers featured in how the TCRbeta library was prepared. MiXCR, applied by TCRdb to the PCR reads, yields one record per CDR3 protein. The sample lists about 250,000 distinct CDR3 sequences, approximately 24% occurring once. Sequencing used PBMCs, mostly from graft donor cells, obtained 360 days after TCRalphabeta/CD19-depleted stem cell transplant. These TCRs come from a female patient younger than 10 who had a stem cell transplant for congenital amegakaryocytic thrombocytopenia, so the T cells may come from the graft donor.

The chain links TRBV29-1 to TRBJ1-3, with D tentatively TRBD1 (6 bases). Germline CDR1 and CDR2: SQVTM and ANQGSEA. With 6 bases removed from V and 5 bases from J, the gap between germline ends came to 11 bases. The CDR3 spans 12 residues. CDR3 in amino acids: CSVRTVRNTIYF. The CDR3 bases are TGCAGCGTCAGGACAGTCAGAAACACCATATATTTT.

The chain combines TRBV21-1 with TRBJ2-7. TRBV21-1 is annotated as a pseudogene. This CDR3 is 12 amino acids long. In nucleotides, the CDR3 is TGTGCCAGCAGCAATACCGCGGTCAAGCAGTACTTC. This sequence encodes CASSNTAVKQYF.

The chain links TRBV7-2 to TRBJ2-1; TRBD2 agrees at 9 bases. Germline V gene data show CDR1 as SGHTA and CDR2 as FQGNSA. V was pared by 1 base and J by 5 bases, with 6 bases of the junction left unmatched. CDR3 size: 16 residues. This CDR3 is CASSLGGLARNNEQFF. CDR3 coding DNA: TGTGCCAGCAGCTTAGGGGGACTAGCCCGAAACAATGAGCAGTTCTTC. Combining the CDR3 with reference TRBV7-2 and TRBJ2-1 gives the whole variable domain GAGVSQSPSNKVTEKGKDVELRCDPISGHTALYWYRQSLGQGLEFLIYFQGNSAPDKSGLPSDRFSAERTGGSVSTLTIQRTQQEDSAVYLCASSLGGLARNNEQFFGPGTRLTVL.

The V call is TRBV7-9, the J call TRBJ2-2; 8 bases align to TRBD2. Looked up from germline, CDR1 is SEHNR and CDR2 is FQNEAQ (reference sequence). This CDR3 is 16 amino acids long. V shed 7 bases and J 8 bases; nucleotides not matched to a gene: 15. CDR3: CASKSPGGDVSGELFF. CDR3 coding DNA: TGTGCCAGCAAATCCCCGGGAGGGGACGTTTCGGGGGAGCTGTTTTTT.

Only a few counts were recorded for this clonotype. The chain is built from TRBV28 and TRBJ2-7; D perhaps matches TRBD1 (6 bases). CDR1 and CDR2 (germline): MDHEN, SYDVKM. This CDR3 is built from 16 residues. V dropped 3 bases and J dropped 7 bases, with 22 bases sitting between them. CDR3 sequence (DNA): TGTGCCAGCAGTTTTTTTTCGGGGACATGGGTACGGGAGCAGTACTTC. It specifies CASSFFSGTWVREQYF.

The rearrangement uses TRBV28 and TRBJ2-7; no clear D. Trimming left V 9 bases short and J 6 bases short, with 12 bases between. Germline CDR1 reads MDHEN; CDR2 reads SYDVKM. The CDR3 runs 11 residues. For the CDR3, the DNA is TGTGCCAGTTTTTCGACCCGCGAGCAGTACTTC. It yields the protein CASFSTREQYF.

The V and J genes are TRBV4-2 and TRBJ2-5; a weak D match, TRBD1 (5 bases). Germline V gives CDR1 LGHNA, CDR2 YNFKEQ. Trimming took 1 base from V and 4 from J, leaving 22 bases between them. This CDR3 spans 18 amino acids. The CDR3 DNA reads as TGTGCCAGCAGCCAAGGGTCCGGTGGACAAGGTTTTGCAGAGACCCAGTACTTC. This encodes CASSQGSGGQGFAETQYF.

This clonotype was detected ten times or more. The J gene is TRBJ2-5, the V gene TRBV12-3 or TRBV12-4; D gene ambiguous. The CDR3 contains 11 residues. V was clipped by 5 bases and J by 4 bases, with 5 bases between them. The CDR3 DNA is TGTGCCAGCAGTCCTGGAGAGACCCAGTACTTC. Its translation is CASSPGETQYF.

The chain combines TRBV7-9 with TRBJ2-7; 9 nucleotides line up with TRBD1. The germline gives CDR1 SEHNR, CDR2 FQNEAQ (reference sequence). The CDR3 totals 12 residues. Trimming cost V 5 bases and J 9 bases; bases outside gene matches: 5. DNA of the CDR3: TGTGCCAGCAGCCCGCCGGGACAGGGGCAGTACTTC. This gives the protein CASSPPGQGQYF.

The V call is TRBV28, the J call TRBJ2-3; TRBD2 might be the D (5 bases). Between the trimmed V and J ends, which lost 3 bases and 2 bases, there was a span of 12 bases. Germline V gene lookup returns CDR1 MDHEN and CDR2 SYDVKM. The CDR3 sequence is 15 residues long. The CDR3 loop is CASSFLAEATDTQYF. In DNA, the CDR3 is TGTGCCAGCAGTTTTCTCGCGGAGGCCACAGATACGCAGTATTTT.